Listed here is a single T cell receptor (beta chain). This sample stems from a study of identical twins' blood T cells. One entry per CDR3 protein results from TCRdb running MiXCR on the 5' RACE reads. The sample holds fewer than 450,000 distinct CDR3 sequences, over 25% seen once. Germline CDR1 and CDR2: SGHAT and FQDESV (reference sequence). V was trimmed by 8 bases and J by 5 bases, leaving 10 bases between them. This CDR3 has 11 amino acids. The chain combines TRBV11-1 with TRBJ2-7; tentatively, D is TRBD1 (5 bases). Sequencing used PBMCs. The source of this sequence is a woman aged 18-55 years in good health. CDR3 nucleotide sequence: TGTGCCAGCGGACACCGCAACGAGCAGTACTTC. Protein sequence: CASGHRNEQYF.